This entry is about one TCR beta chain. This CDR3 contains 16 residues. V was trimmed by 5 bases and J by 3 bases, leaving 16 bases between them. Germline-derived CDR1 and CDR2 are SSHAT and FNYEAQ (reference sequence). These data are taken from a study of cytomegalovirus exposure and HLA in healthy donors. Researchers ran the PCR with 60 Vbeta and 13 Jbeta primers. Repertoires were generated with immunoSEQ multiplex PCR, while TCRdb's copy carries only in-frame clones and drops some. The data contain over 150,000 clones, around four fifths of them singletons. The rearrangement joins TRBV7-7 to TRBJ2-2; D perhaps matches TRBD1 (6 bases). The TCR originated in a woman aged 45-65 years in good health and CMV-seronegative. What was sequenced was PBMCs. The CDR3 spells CASSQGRQVDTGELFF. The DNA of the CDR3 is TGTGCCAGCAGCCAGGGGCGACAGGTCGACACCGGGGAGCTGTTTTTT. Drawing the rest from reference TRBV7-7 and TRBJ2-2, the complete variable domain is GAGVSQSPRYKVTKRGQDVTLRCDPISSHATLYWYQQALGQGPEFLTYFNYEAQPDKSGLPSDRFSAERPEGSISTLTIQRTEQRDSAMYRCASSQGRQVDTGELFFGEGSRLTVL.